This T cell receptor (beta chain) was documented in a study of shared clonotypes between healthy human individuals. Assay used: immunoSEQ multiplex PCR; TCRdb lists only in-frame clones, some missing. The table has some 2 million clones, approximately 94% seen once; the top ten hold more than 0.95%. The CDR3 has 19 amino acids. CDR1 and CDR2 (germline): LNHNV, YYDKDF (reference sequence). V shed 0 bases and J 8 bases; nucleotides not matched to a gene: 16. Cells designated naive CD8 were CD45RO-negative and were positively selected for CCR7, with terminally differentiated effector memory CD45RA+ cells excluded. Every donor, a Caucasian adult, lived in Nashville, Tennessee.

This chain links TRBV15 with TRBJ1-6, with TRBD1 identical over 7 bases. Sequencing used naive CD8+ T cells sorted from blood. The TCR was taken from a man between 18 and 35 years old in good health. The CDR3 DNA reads TGTGCCACCAGCAGAGATAGCGGGGTCAGACAGGGTGACTATTCACCCCTCCACTTT. This encodes CATSRDSGVRQGDYSPLHF.